The 8 T cell receptor beta chains given below trace back to one sample, sequenced in a study of cytomegalovirus exposure and HLA in healthy donors. PCR amplification relied on 60 Vbeta primers (plus 13 Jbeta primers). Sequencing used immunoSEQ multiplex PCR; TCRdb keeps in-frame clones, though not all of them. The sample carries 150,000 to 200,000 clones, around four fifths recorded once. The sample consisted of PBMCs. The receptor source for this set is a woman between 45 and 65 years old in good health and CMV-seronegative.

The chain recombines TRBV28 with TRBJ1-5; 7 positions agree with TRBD1. V gave up 8 bases and J gave up 2 bases; unmatched junction bases: 9. The CDR3 is 15 residues long. Looked up from germline, CDR1 is MDHEN and CDR2 is SYDVKM. CDR3 in amino acids: CASSITGAGNQPQHF. The CDR3 DNA reads as TGTGCCAGCTCGATTACAGGGGCGGGCAATCAGCCCCAGCATTTT.

The rearrangement uses TRBV6-5 and TRBJ2-1; TRBD2 agrees at 11 bases. Germline CDR1 is MNHEY and CDR2 is SVGAGI. V dropped 0 bases and J dropped 9; count of bases not matched to a gene: 4. The CDR3 totals 15 residues. CDR3 sequence reads: CASSYSSGGVSEQFF. The CDR3 nucleotides read TGTGCCAGCAGTTACTCTAGCGGGGGGGTAAGTGAGCAGTTCTTC.

The chain links TRBV19 to TRBJ2-4; weak D call: TRBD1 (5 bases). This CDR3 comprises 14 residues. The V and J ends lost 6 bases and 0 bases respectively, with 9 bases between them. CDR1 is LNHDA, CDR2 SQIVND, per germline (reference sequence). CDR3 in amino acids: CASSPQGAKNIQYF. The DNA of the CDR3 is TGTGCCAGTAGCCCCCAGGGAGCCAAAAACATTCAGTACTTC.

The CDR3 DNA is TGCGCCAGCAGCCAACCACAGGGGAGATCCTACGAGCAGTACTTC. Residues: CASSQPQGRSYEQYF. The V gene is TRBV4-1, the J gene TRBJ2-7, with 7 bases aligning to TRBD1. CDR3 size: 15 residues. From germline, CDR1 is MGHRA and CDR2 YSYEKL. Trimming removed 2 bases from V and 1 base from J; junction bases left unmatched: 5.

CDR3 sequence: CASSPGPRGQETQYF. CDR3 coding DNA: TGTGCCAGCAGCCCGGGGCCTAGGGGGCAAGAGACCCAGTACTTC. The chain carries TRBV7-9 and TRBJ2-5; TRBD1 is a possible D gene (6 bases). Germline loops: CDR1 SEHNR, CDR2 FQNEAQ (reference sequence). This CDR3 contains 15 residues. Trimming pared 5 bases from V and 2 bases from J, leaving 15 bases between.

The chain is built from TRBV2 and TRBJ1-1; no firm D call. V lost 2 bases and J 1 base, leaving 8 bases between the germline ends. This CDR3 spans 14 amino acids. Germline CDR1 is SNHLY and CDR2 is FYNNEI. CDR3 sequence (DNA): TGTGCCAGCAGTGAAATATCCCCGAACACTGAAGCTTTCTTT. It is translated as CASSEISPNTEAFF. Full variable domain (rest looked up from reference TRBV2 and TRBJ1-1): EPEVTQTPSHQVTQMGQEVILRCVPISNHLYFYWYRQILGQKVEFLVSFYNNEISEKSEIFDDQFSVERPDGSNFTLKIRSTKLEDSAMYFCASSEISPNTEAFFGQGTRLTVV.

A few counts support this clone. The rearrangement joins TRBV4-2 to TRBJ1-2; D not certain. The CDR3 contains 12 residues. Trimming took 5 bases from V and 2 from J, leaving 6 bases between them. Looked up from germline, CDR1 is LGHNA and CDR2 is YNFKEQ. The CDR3 coding sequence is TGTGCCAGCAGCGTTGAGAACTATGGCTACACCTTC. Translated, it gives CASSVENYGYTF.

The chain recombines TRBV28 with TRBJ2-1; the D gene is possibly TRBD2 (6 bases). V was trimmed by 5 bases and J by 4 bases, leaving 15 bases between them. Germline CDR1 MDHEN, CDR2 SYDVKM. CDR3 length: 15 residues. CDR3 sequence (DNA): TGTGCCAGCAGTGGGGTCTTAGGAGGGTACAATGAGCAGTTCTTC. It yields the protein CASSGVLGGYNEQFF. Looking up the rest from reference TRBV28 and TRBJ2-1 gives the full variable domain: DVKVTQSSRYLVKRTGEKVFLECVQDMDHENMFWYRQDPGLGLRLIYFSYDVKMKEKGDIPEGYSVSREKKERFSLILESASTNQTSMYLCASSGVLGGYNEQFFGPGTRLTVL.